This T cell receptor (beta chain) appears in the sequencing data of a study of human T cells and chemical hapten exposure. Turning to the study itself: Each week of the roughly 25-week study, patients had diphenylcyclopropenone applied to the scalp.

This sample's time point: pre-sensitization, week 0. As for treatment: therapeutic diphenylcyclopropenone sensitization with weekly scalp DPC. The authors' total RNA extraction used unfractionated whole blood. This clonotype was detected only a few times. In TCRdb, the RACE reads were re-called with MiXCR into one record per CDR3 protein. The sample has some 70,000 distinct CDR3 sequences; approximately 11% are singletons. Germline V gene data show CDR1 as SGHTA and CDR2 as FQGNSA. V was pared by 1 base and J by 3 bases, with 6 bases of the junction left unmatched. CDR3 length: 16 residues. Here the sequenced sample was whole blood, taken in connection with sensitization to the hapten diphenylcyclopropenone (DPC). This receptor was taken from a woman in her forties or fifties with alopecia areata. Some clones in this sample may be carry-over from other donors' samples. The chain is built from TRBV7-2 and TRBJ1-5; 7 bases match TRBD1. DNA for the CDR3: TGTGCCAGCAGCTTAGATGGCAGGGGGTACAATCAGCCCCAGCATTTT. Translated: CASSLDGRGYNQPQHF.